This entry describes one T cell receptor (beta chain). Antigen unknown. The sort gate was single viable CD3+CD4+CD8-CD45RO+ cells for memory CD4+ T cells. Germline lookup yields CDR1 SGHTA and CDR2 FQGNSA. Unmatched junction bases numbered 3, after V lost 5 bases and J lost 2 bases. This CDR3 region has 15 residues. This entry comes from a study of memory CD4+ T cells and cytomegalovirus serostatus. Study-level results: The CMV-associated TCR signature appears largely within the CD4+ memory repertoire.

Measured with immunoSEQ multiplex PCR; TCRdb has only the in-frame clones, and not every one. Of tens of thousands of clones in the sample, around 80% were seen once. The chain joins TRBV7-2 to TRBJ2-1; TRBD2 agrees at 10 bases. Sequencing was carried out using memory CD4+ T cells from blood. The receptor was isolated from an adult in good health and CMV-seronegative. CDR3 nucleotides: TGTGCCAGCAGCCCCGGGACTAGCGCCTACAATGAGCAGTTCTTC. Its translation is CASSPGTSAYNEQFF.